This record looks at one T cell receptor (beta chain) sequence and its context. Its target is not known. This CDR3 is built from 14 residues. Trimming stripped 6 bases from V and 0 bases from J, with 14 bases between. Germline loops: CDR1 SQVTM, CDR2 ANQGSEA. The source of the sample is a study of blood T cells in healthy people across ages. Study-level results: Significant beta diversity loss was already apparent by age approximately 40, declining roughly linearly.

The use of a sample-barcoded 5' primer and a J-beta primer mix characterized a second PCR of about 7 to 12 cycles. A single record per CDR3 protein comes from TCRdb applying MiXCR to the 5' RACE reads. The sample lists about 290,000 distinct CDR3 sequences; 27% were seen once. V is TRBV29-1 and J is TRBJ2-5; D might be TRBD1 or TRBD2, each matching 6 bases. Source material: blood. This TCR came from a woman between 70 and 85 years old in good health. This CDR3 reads CSVEGELYQETQYF. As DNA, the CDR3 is TGCAGCGTGGAGGGGGAACTGTACCAAGAGACCCAGTACTTC.